The clone carrying this TCR beta chain showed up just a few times. The CDR3 is 15 residues long. Germline CDR1 SGHRS, CDR2 YFSETQ. Trimming took 3 bases from V and 9 from J; bases not matched to a gene: 11. This entry belongs to a study of cytomegalovirus exposure and HLA in healthy donors. The PCR had 60 Vbeta and 13 Jbeta primers. Clones were read by immunoSEQ multiplex PCR, and TCRdb kept only the in-frame ones, dropping some. The sample has fewer than 80,000 clones, about 75% seen once. The gene calls are TRBV5-1 and TRBJ1-2; TRBD1 matches 10 bases. The sample taken for sequencing was PBMCs. The clonotype originates from a woman aged 40-49 years in good health and CMV-seropositive. CDR3 region: CASSSSTGGRSSYTF. The CDR3 region has the DNA TGCGCCAGCAGCTCCTCGACAGGGGGCAGGAGTAGCTACACCTTC.